These 32 T cell receptor beta chains were sequenced from one sample in a study of shared clonotypes between healthy human individuals. The data were produced by immunoSEQ multiplex PCR, yet TCRdb's version contains in-frame clones alone and is incomplete. The profile covers 100,000 to 120,000 clones, with about 67% appearing a single time and roughly 25% taken by the ten largest. The sequencing sample was made of memory CD8+ T cells sorted from blood. As for subset: CD45RO+ cells pooled with CCR7-negative TemRA cells. All receptors derive from a woman in her 30s in good health.

The V gene is TRBV15, the J gene TRBJ2-7, with D perhaps assigned TRBD1 or TRBD2 (5 bases each). Trimming left V 3 bases short and J 6 bases short, with 9 bases between. Germline V gene lookup returns CDR1 LNHNV and CDR2 YYDKDF (reference sequence). This CDR3 is built from 12 residues. The chain's CDR3 is CATSSSGLEQYF. Here the CDR3 DNA reads TGTGCCACCAGCAGTTCGGGGCTCGAGCAGTACTTC.

The chain employs TRBV4-2 and TRBJ2-6; D ambiguous. The V and J ends lost 5 bases and 0 bases respectively, with 11 bases between them. CDR1 is LGHNA, CDR2 YNFKEQ, per germline. The CDR3 is made up of 16 amino acids. CDR3 residues: CASSLGSLSGANVLTF. CDR3 nucleotides: TGTGCCAGCAGCTTGGGAAGCCTCTCTGGGGCCAACGTCCTGACTTTC.

The chain carries TRBV28 and TRBJ2-7, with D tentatively TRBD2 (6 bases). Trimming removed 2 bases at V and 1 base at J, with 21 bases between. Germline CDR1 and CDR2: MDHEN and SYDVKM. This CDR3 region has 18 residues. The CDR3 loop reads CASSLEGPGLASSYEQYF. CDR3 DNA sequence: TGTGCCAGCAGTTTAGAAGGCCCGGGGCTAGCGTCATCCTACGAGCAGTACTTC.

This clone turned up a few times. The chain joins TRBV28 to TRBJ1-2; D ambiguous. The V gene's germline CDR1 is MDHEN and CDR2 SYDVKM. V was shortened by 5 bases and J by 9 bases, with 13 bases between the two germline ends. The CDR3 is made up of 12 amino acids. Here the CDR3 DNA reads TGTGCCAGCAGTCGGACCCTGCGTAGCTACACCTTC. Its translation: CASSRTLRSYTF.

As DNA, the CDR3 is TGCGCCAGCAGCTTGGCGTATGGATCGGGCTACGAGCAGTACTTC. Translated, it gives CASSLAYGSGYEQYF. The J gene is TRBJ2-7, the V gene TRBV5-1; D remains ambiguous. Trimming pared 0 bases from V and 3 bases from J, leaving 13 bases between. This CDR3 has 15 residues. Germline lookup yields CDR1 SGHRS and CDR2 YFSETQ. Full variable domain (missing parts from reference TRBV5-1 and TRBJ2-7): KAGVTQTPRYLIKTRGQQVTLSCSPISGHRSVSWYQQTPGQGLQFLFEYFSETQRNKGNFPGRFSGRQFSNSRSEMNVSTLELGDSALYLCASSLAYGSGYEQYFGPGTRLTVT.

The chain joins TRBV7-3 to TRBJ2-5; unclear D gene. The V gene's germline CDR1 is SGHTA and CDR2 FQGTGA. V lost 3 bases and J 1 base, leaving 6 bases between the germline ends. The CDR3 totals 13 residues. CDR3 in amino acids: CASSFKIQETQYF. CDR3 in DNA: TGTGCCAGCAGCTTCAAGATCCAAGAGACCCAGTACTTC.

The genes are TRBV2 and TRBJ2-7; possible D gene TRBD2, 6 bases. This CDR3 has 15 amino acids. Deletions cut 1 base from V and 1 base from J, with 11 bases between. Per the germline V gene, CDR1 is SNHLY and CDR2 is FYNNEI. In nucleotides, the CDR3 is TGTGCCAGCAGTGAAGGGGGCGCGGGATCCTACGAGCAGTACTTC. Translation: CASSEGGAGSYEQYF.

The CDR3 loop is CASSPQRESYEQYF. The CDR3 DNA sequence: TGTGCCAGCAGCCCTCAGCGGGAGTCCTACGAGCAGTACTTC. This chain uses TRBV7-2 with TRBJ2-7; 8 nucleotides align to TRBD2. Germline V gene data show CDR1 as SGHTA and CDR2 as FQGNSA. The CDR3 runs 14 residues. J was trimmed by 1 base and V by 5 bases; bases with no gene match: 4. Full variable domain (missing parts from reference TRBV7-2 and TRBJ2-7): GAGVSQSPSNKVTEKGKDVELRCDPISGHTALYWYRQSLGQGLEFLIYFQGNSAPDKSGLPSDRFSAERTGGSVSTLTIQRTQQEDSAVYLCASSPQRESYEQYFGPGTRLTVT.

V usage is TRBV27 and J usage is TRBJ2-1; 11 nucleotides agree with TRBD2. This CDR3 is built from 18 residues. Germline lookup yields CDR1 MNHEY and CDR2 SMNVEV (reference sequence). The V gene end was trimmed by 1 base and the J gene end by 1 base; junction bases not matched to a gene: 6. The CDR3: CASSLWRLAGRSYNEQFF. The CDR3 DNA follows: TGTGCCAGCAGTTTATGGAGACTAGCGGGACGGTCCTACAATGAGCAGTTCTTC.

The chain combines TRBV7-9 with TRBJ2-7, with 9 positions matching TRBD2. Germline CDR1 reads SEHNR; CDR2 reads FQNEAQ (reference sequence). The CDR3 loop spans 14 amino acids. V shed 4 bases and J 3 bases; nucleotides not matched to a gene: 4. DNA of the CDR3: TGTGCCAGCAGCTCCATTAGCGGGAGCTACGAGCAGTACTTC. Protein sequence: CASSSISGSYEQYF.

This clone was counted once. This sequence joins TRBV28 and TRBJ2-6; D perhaps matches TRBD2 (5 bases). Germline CDR1 MDHEN, CDR2 SYDVKM. Trimming took off 3 bases at V and 4 bases at J, with 10 bases between the two ends. CDR3 length: 15 residues. The CDR3 region has the DNA TGTGCCAGCAGTTTGTGGGAGCGGGGGGCCAACGTCCTGACTTTC. Encoded protein: CASSLWERGANVLTF.

V is TRBV6-4 and J is TRBJ2-3; weak D call: TRBD2 (5 bases). The V end lost 0 bases, the J end lost 0 bases, and 10 bases lay between the germline ends. Germline V CDR1 and CDR2: MRHNA, SNTAGT. The CDR3 consists of 16 residues. In DNA form, the CDR3 reads TGTGCCAGCAGTGACTCGGGGAGCGCTAGCACAGATACGCAGTATTTT. Amino acid sequence: CASSDSGSASTDTQYF.

The V call is TRBV7-2, the J call TRBJ2-1; TRBD2 matches at 8 bases. Germline trimming cut 2 bases from V and 4 bases from J; bases unmatched to any gene: 4. CDR3 length: 15 residues. Germline loops: CDR1 SGHTA, CDR2 FQGNSA. CDR3 region: CASSLYTGGYNEQFF. The CDR3 DNA follows: TGTGCCAGCAGCTTATATACGGGAGGGTACAATGAGCAGTTCTTC.

Concerning this clone itself: The same CDR3 arises from other DNA sequences in this sample as well. The V call is TRBV27, the J call TRBJ1-3; D is uncertain. The germline V gene encodes CDR1 MNHEY and CDR2 SMNVEV (reference sequence). This CDR3 is built from 13 residues. Trimming cost V 3 bases and J 0 bases, with 3 bases left between them. Here the CDR3 reads CASSFNSGNTIYF. The CDR3 DNA reads TGTGCCAGCAGTTTCAACTCTGGAAACACCATATATTTT.

The J gene is TRBJ1-1, the V gene TRBV28; 7 bases are a match to TRBD1. V shed 6 bases, J shed 3 bases, and the junction held 7 bases outside the gene matches. There are 14 residues in the CDR3. Looked up from germline, CDR1 is MDHEN and CDR2 is SYDVKM. The CDR3: CASRPGGWDTEAFF. The CDR3 bases are TGTGCCAGCAGACCAGGGGGGTGGGACACTGAAGCTTTCTTT.

The chain employs TRBV25-1 and TRBJ2-5; D remains ambiguous. Germline values: CDR1 MGHDK, CDR2 SYGVNS. This CDR3 is 14 amino acids long. V was trimmed by 4 bases and J by 7 bases, leaving 16 bases between them. The CDR3: CASSANAPPGTQYF. The CDR3 DNA follows: TGTGCCAGCAGTGCCAATGCCCCCCCCGGGACCCAGTACTTC.

This chain joins TRBV5-1 and TRBJ1-2; D might be TRBD1 (5 bases). Germline V gives CDR1 SGHRS, CDR2 YFSETQ. V lost 3 bases to trimming and J lost 2 bases, with 8 bases between them. This CDR3 contains 13 residues. CDR3 protein: CASSSRDNYGYTF. The CDR3 bases are TGCGCCAGCAGCTCGCGGGACAACTATGGCTACACCTTC.

Concerning this clone: This specimen includes other DNA sequences encoding the same CDR3. The chain combines TRBV2 with TRBJ1-5; 11 nucleotides match TRBD1. V gave up 7 bases and J gave up 5 bases; unmatched junction bases: 4. The CDR3 contains 14 residues. The germline gives CDR1 SNHLY, CDR2 FYNNEI. CDR3 residues: CASTRTGGYQPQHF. The DNA for the CDR3 is TGTGCCAGCACCCGGACAGGGGGCTATCAGCCCCAGCATTTT.

This clone was seen just once. The chain recombines TRBV10-2 with TRBJ2-7; D could derive from TRBD1 or TRBD2 (5 bases each). Trimming cost V 7 bases and J 6 bases, with 13 bases left between them. The CDR3 totals 12 residues. Germline V gene lookup returns CDR1 WSHSY and CDR2 SAAADI. CDR3 loop: CASNQGEGEQYF. DNA for the CDR3: TGCGCCAGCAACCAGGGAGAAGGCGAGCAGTACTTC.

The rearrangement uses TRBV9 and TRBJ1-2; TRBD1 matches 12 bases. After removal of 3 bases from V and 0 bases from J, the junction contained 9 bases not matched to a gene. Germline V lookup: CDR1 SGDLS, CDR2 YYNGEE. The CDR3 totals 18 residues. DNA of the CDR3: TGTGCCAGCAGCGGCACGGGACAGGGGGCTCCATCTAACTATGGCTACACCTTC. It yields the protein CASSGTGQGAPSNYGYTF.

The chain employs TRBV11-2 and TRBJ2-5; weak D call: TRBD2 (7 bases). The CDR3 has 15 residues. Germline values: CDR1 SGHAT, CDR2 FQNNGV. Deletions cut 5 bases from V and 1 base from J, with 14 bases between. The CDR3 loop is CASSRRGGGQETQYF. The CDR3 DNA sequence: TGTGCCAGCAGCCGCAGGGGAGGGGGCCAAGAGACCCAGTACTTC.

This clone was counted once. The V and J genes are TRBV13 and TRBJ2-7; 14 bases align to TRBD2. This CDR3 is built from 19 residues. The germline CDR1 and CDR2 sequences are PRHDT and FYEKMQ (reference sequence). The V gene end was trimmed by 5 bases and the J gene end by 0 bases; junction bases not matched to a gene: 12. The CDR3 sequence is CASSLAETSGRVFSYEQYF. The CDR3 nucleotides are TGTGCCAGCAGCCTAGCGGAGACTAGCGGGAGGGTATTCTCCTACGAGCAGTACTTC. The whole variable domain, remainder taken from reference TRBV13 and TRBJ2-7, is AAGVIQSPRHLIKEKRETATLKCYPIPRHDTVYWYQQGPGQDPQFLISFYEKMQSDKGSIPDRFSAQQFSDYHSELNMSSLELGDSALYFCASSLAETSGRVFSYEQYFGPGTRLTVT.

This chain joins TRBV7-3 and TRBJ2-6; a possible D gene is TRBD1 (5 bases). V lost 4 bases, J lost 2 bases, and 9 bases lay in between. The CDR3 covers 15 residues. CDR1 is SGHTA and CDR2 is FQGTGA in the germline V gene. Written as DNA, the CDR3 is TGTGCCAGCAGCTCCCAGGGTGCTGGGGCCAACGTCCTGACTTTC. Translation gives CASSSQGAGANVLTF.

The V and J genes are TRBV7-2 and TRBJ2-7; 8 bases match TRBD2. The CDR3 totals 15 residues. Germline V gene lookup returns CDR1 SGHTA and CDR2 FQGNSA. Trimming cost V 5 bases and J 4 bases; bases outside gene matches: 10. This CDR3 reads CASSLGSGSWYEQYF. In DNA, the CDR3 is TGTGCCAGCAGCCTCGGGAGCGGGAGTTGGTACGAGCAGTACTTC.

V usage is TRBV19 and J usage is TRBJ1-1, with 7 bases matching TRBD1. Looked up from germline, CDR1 is LNHDA and CDR2 is SQIVND (reference sequence). This CDR3 is built from 15 residues. Trimming cost V 6 bases and J 1 base; bases outside gene matches: 8. CDR3 nucleotides: TGTGCCAGTAGACCTCGGACAGGAGCGAACACTGAAGCTTTCTTT. It codes for CASRPRTGANTEAFF. The variable domain in full, completed from reference TRBV19 and TRBJ1-1, reads DGGITQSPKYLFRKEGQNVTLSCEQNLNHDAMYWYRQDPGQGLRLIYYSQIVNDFQKGDIAEGYSVSREKKESFPLTVTSAQKNPTAFYLCASRPRTGANTEAFFGQGTRLTVV.

The J gene is TRBJ2-5, the V gene TRBV6-5, with 11 bases lining up with TRBD2. Matching the DNA end better, TRBJ2-7 makes the J call doubtful. Germline values: CDR1 MNHEY, CDR2 SVGAGI. CDR3 length: 11 residues. CDR3 region: CASLAGGEQYF. CDR3 sequence (DNA): TGTGCCAGTCTAGCGGGAGGCGAGCAGTACTTC.

This sequence joins TRBV28 and TRBJ2-7, with 8 positions matching TRBD1. The CDR3 has 15 residues. CDR1 is MDHEN, CDR2 SYDVKM, per germline. V was clipped by 3 bases and J by 3 bases; unmatched bases: 7. The CDR3 nucleotides read TGTGCCAGCAGTTTTGGTGACAGGGGCTACTACGAGCAGTACTTC. Encoded protein: CASSFGDRGYYEQYF.

The chain uses TRBV28 and TRBJ1-5; D may be TRBD1 (5 bases). Germline V gene lookup returns CDR1 MDHEN and CDR2 SYDVKM. The CDR3 has 15 residues. V was pared by 4 bases and J by 6 bases, with 16 bases between. The CDR3 DNA follows: TGTGCCAGCAGTTCCCTGGCGGGGGGGGTTCAGCCCCAGCATTTT. It encodes CASSSLAGGVQPQHF.

There are a few counts of this clone. The chain has TRBV30 and TRBJ1-1; TRBD1 matches 7 bases. The CDR3 contains 13 residues. CDR1 GTSNPN and CDR2 SVGIG come from the germline V gene (reference sequence). After removal of 4 bases from V and 1 base from J, the junction contained 3 bases not matched to a gene. The CDR3: CAWTGQANTEAFF. For the CDR3, the DNA is TGTGCCTGGACTGGACAGGCGAACACTGAAGCTTTCTTT.

The V gene is TRBV7-6, the J gene TRBJ2-1; the match to TRBD2 covers 9 bases. The J segment lost 4 bases and the V segment lost 5 bases, leaving 6 bases of the junction unmatched. CDR1 and CDR2 (germline): SGHVS, FNYEAQ. CDR3 size: 15 residues. The CDR3 DNA sequence: TGTGCCAGCAGCGGCTCTAGCGGGACATACAATGAGCAGTTCTTC. This encodes CASSGSSGTYNEQFF.

The chain is built from TRBV19 and TRBJ2-7, with 7 nucleotides matching TRBD1. Germline lookup yields CDR1 LNHDA and CDR2 SQIVND (reference sequence). After removal of 2 bases from V and 3 bases from J, the junction contained 7 bases not matched to a gene. The CDR3 totals 15 residues. As DNA, the CDR3 is TGTGCCAGTAGTATATCGACAGGGTCTGTCTACGAGCAGTACTTC. Translated: CASSISTGSVYEQYF.

The chain has TRBV2 and TRBJ2-7; D gene ambiguous. V lost 2 bases, J lost 2 bases, and 7 bases lay in between. The CDR3 totals 13 residues. Germline V gives CDR1 SNHLY, CDR2 FYNNEI. The CDR3 DNA reads TGTGCCAGCAGTGAAAAGGGCGCCTACGAGCAGTACTTC. It encodes CASSEKGAYEQYF.